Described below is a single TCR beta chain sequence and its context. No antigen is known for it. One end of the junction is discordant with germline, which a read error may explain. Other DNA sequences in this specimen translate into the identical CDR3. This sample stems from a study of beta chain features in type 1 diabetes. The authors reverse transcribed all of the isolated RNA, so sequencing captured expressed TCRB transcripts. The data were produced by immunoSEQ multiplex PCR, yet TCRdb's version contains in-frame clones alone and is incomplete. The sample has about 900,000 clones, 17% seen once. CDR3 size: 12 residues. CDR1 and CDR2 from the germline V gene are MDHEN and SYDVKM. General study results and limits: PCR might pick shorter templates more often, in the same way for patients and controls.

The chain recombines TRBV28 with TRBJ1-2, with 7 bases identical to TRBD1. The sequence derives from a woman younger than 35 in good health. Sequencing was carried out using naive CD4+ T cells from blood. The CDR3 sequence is CASRTGLGGYTF. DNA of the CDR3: TGTGCCAGCAGGACAGGGCTCGGTGGCTACACTTTC.